The 28 T cell receptor beta chains listed next were all sequenced from one sample in a study of cytomegalovirus exposure and HLA in healthy donors. Assay used: immunoSEQ multiplex PCR; TCRdb lists only in-frame clones, some missing. The data contain almost 200,000 clones, about 81% of them seen just once; the ten biggest clones take up about 1.2%. The sequenced sample was PBMCs. These receptors all come from a woman under 40 in good health and CMV-seronegative.

The genes are TRBV6-1 and TRBJ1-2; TRBD1 agrees at 7 bases. Germline V gives CDR1 MNHNS, CDR2 SASEGT. V shed 5 bases, J shed 6 bases, and the junction held 6 bases outside the gene matches. CDR3 length equals 13 residues. The CDR3 DNA sequence: TGTGCCAGCAGTCGAGACAGGGTGCATGGCTACACCTTC. Residues: CASSRDRVHGYTF.

This clone came up once. The chain uses TRBV28 and TRBJ2-7; D is ambiguous. The CDR3 is made up of 13 amino acids. Germline-derived CDR1 and CDR2 are MDHEN and SYDVKM. The ends were cut back, 3 bases at V and 3 bases at J, with 9 bases in the middle. CDR3 in DNA: TGTGCCAGCAGTTTGGATAGCCACTACGAGCAGTACTTC. Protein: CASSLDSHYEQYF.

V gene TRBV6-1 combines with J gene TRBJ1-1; 10 bases are a match to TRBD1. CDR1 MNHNS and CDR2 SASEGT come from the germline V gene. The trim removed 8 bases at V and 3 bases at J, leaving 9 bases unmatched. The CDR3 extends over 15 amino acids. DNA for the CDR3: TGTGCCAGCCCCGGGACAGGGGATCTGGACACTGAAGCTTTCTTT. Protein sequence: CASPGTGDLDTEAFF.

J is TRBJ1-3 and V is TRBV6-5; a possible D gene is TRBD1 (5 bases). The CDR3 is 15 residues long. The germline V gene encodes CDR1 MNHEY and CDR2 SVGAGI. V shed 0 bases and J shed 4 bases, with 10 bases lying between them. CDR3 region: CASSYSLGPGNTIYF. The CDR3 bases are TGTGCCAGCAGTTACTCACTGGGGCCCGGAAACACCATATATTTT.

Only a few counts were recorded for this clone. The CDR3 loop reads CAWRRGWGTDTQYF. CDR3 sequence (DNA): TGTGCCTGGAGAAGGGGGTGGGGCACAGATACGCAGTATTTT. The genes are TRBV30 and TRBJ2-3, with D perhaps TRBD1 (6 bases). Germline V gene data show CDR1 as GTSNPN and CDR2 as SVGIG (reference sequence). The CDR3 length is 14 residues. V lost 3 bases and J 1 base, leaving 11 bases between the germline ends.

The chain carries TRBV5-4 and TRBJ1-2, with D uncertain. The CDR3 loop spans 13 amino acids. In germline, CDR1 is SGHNT, CDR2 YYREEE (reference sequence). V was shortened by 4 bases and J by 8 bases, with 15 bases between the two germline ends. The CDR3: CASSTSGVWGYTF. DNA of the CDR3: TGTGCCAGCAGCACCAGTGGAGTATGGGGCTACACCTTC.

The J gene is TRBJ1-5, the V gene TRBV7-6; 7 bases agree with TRBD1. The CDR3 consists of 17 residues. V trimming: 0 bases; J trimming: 6 bases; junction bases outside the gene matches: 11. Germline assignment: CDR1 SGHVS and CDR2 FNYEAQ. DNA for the CDR3: TGTGCCAGCAGCTTAGCGGCCGCGAGACAGGGAGGTCAGCCCCAGCATTTT. This codes for CASSLAAARQGGQPQHF.

The chain uses TRBV5-1 and TRBJ2-5; 8 bases agree with TRBD2. This CDR3 is 14 amino acids long. Per germline, CDR1 SGHRS and CDR2 YFSETQ. Trimming took 1 base from V and 5 from J; bases not matched to a gene: 4. CDR3 sequence (DNA): TGCGCCAGCAGCTTGTCCCCGGGAGGGGAGACCCAGTACTTC. It encodes CASSLSPGGETQYF. The full variable domain, with the rest looked up from reference TRBV5-1 and TRBJ2-5, is KAGVTQTPRYLIKTRGQQVTLSCSPISGHRSVSWYQQTPGQGLQFLFEYFSETQRNKGNFPGRFSGRQFSNSRSEMNVSTLELGDSALYLCASSLSPGGETQYFGPGTRLLVL.

This chain connects TRBV27 to TRBJ2-6; maybe TRBD1 (6 bases). Germline V gene data show CDR1 as MNHEY and CDR2 as SMNVEV (reference sequence). Trimming cost V 2 bases and J 4 bases, with 15 bases left between them. CDR3 length: 17 amino acids. CDR3 sequence reads: CASSLRTARQGANVLTF. Written as DNA, the CDR3 is TGTGCCAGCAGTTTACGGACAGCCCGGCAAGGGGCCAACGTCCTGACTTTC.

The gene calls are TRBV25-1 and TRBJ2-3; D remains unclear. Germline V CDR1 and CDR2: MGHDK, SYGVNS. This CDR3 is 14 amino acids long. Deletions cut 2 bases from V and 3 bases from J, with 9 bases between. The CDR3, as DNA: TGTGCCAGCAGTGAAGGTCTAGTAACAGATACGCAGTATTTT. Its protein is CASSEGLVTDTQYF.

The V gene is TRBV10-3, the J gene TRBJ1-1, with D possibly TRBD1 on 5 matching bases. Trimming stripped 0 bases from V and 7 bases from J, with 6 bases between. This CDR3 region has 12 residues. The germline V gene has CDR1 ENHRY and CDR2 SYGVKD. DNA of the CDR3: TGTGCCATCAGTGAGTCGACAGATGAAGCTTTCTTT. Translation gives CAISESTDEAFF.

J is TRBJ1-2 and V is TRBV11-2, with D possibly being TRBD1 (6 bases). The V gene's germline CDR1 is SGHAT and CDR2 FQNNGV. V lost 1 base and J 6 bases, leaving 6 bases between the germline ends. The CDR3 has 12 amino acids. CDR3 DNA: TGTGCCAGCAGCTTAGCAGGGGATGGCTACACCTTC. It yields the protein CASSLAGDGYTF.

This clone has just one count. CDR3: CASSDKPNSNQPQHF. The DNA for the CDR3 is TGTGCCAGTAGTGACAAACCCAATAGCAATCAGCCCCAGCATTTT. The chain combines TRBV19 with TRBJ1-5; no definite D call. Germline CDR1 is LNHDA and CDR2 is SQIVND (reference sequence). This CDR3 has 15 residues. V was pared by 5 bases and J by 0 bases, with 11 bases between.

The chain recombines TRBV14 with TRBJ2-7; tentative D call: TRBD1 (6 bases). The CDR3 has 14 residues. V was clipped by 5 bases and J by 2 bases, with 13 bases between them. Looked up from germline, CDR1 is SGHDN and CDR2 is FVKESK. The chain's CDR3 is CASSAGTIAYEQYF. The CDR3 nucleotides are TGTGCCAGCAGCGCCGGGACAATCGCCTACGAGCAGTACTTC.

The rearrangement joins TRBV6-5 to TRBJ2-2; a weak D match, TRBD1 (6 bases). The CDR3 spans 15 residues. Per the germline V gene, CDR1 is MNHEY and CDR2 is SVGAGI. The germline V and J ends were trimmed by 8 bases and 4 bases, with 17 bases remaining between them. The CDR3 protein is CASRTGKVSTGELFF. As DNA, the CDR3 is TGTGCCAGCCGAACAGGGAAGGTTAGCACCGGGGAGCTGTTTTTT.

The chain uses TRBV23-1 and TRBJ2-1, with 7 bases matching TRBD1. TRBV23-1 is an ORF; its function is uncertain. V lost 2 bases and J lost 5; bases outside the gene matches: 12. This CDR3 region has 17 residues. CDR3 amino acids: CASSQVGHRDSDNEQFF. The CDR3 coding sequence is TGCGCCAGCAGTCAAGTTGGGCACCGGGACAGCGACAATGAGCAGTTCTTC.

The genes are TRBV30 and TRBJ1-3; D perhaps matches TRBD1 (5 bases). CDR1 GTSNPN and CDR2 SVGIG come from the germline V gene (reference sequence). This CDR3 contains 12 residues. Trimming removed 7 bases at V and 4 bases at J, with 11 bases between. The CDR3 DNA reads as TGTGCCTACCAGGGTGGGGGAAACACCATATATTTT. This codes for CAYQGGGNTIYF.

The chain has TRBV13 and TRBJ2-1; perhaps TRBD2 as D (5 bases). Germline CDR1 is PRHDT and CDR2 is FYEKMQ (reference sequence). CDR3 length: 14 amino acids. The V gene lost 6 bases and the J gene lost 6 bases, with 15 bases spanning the gap. CDR3 DNA: TGTGCCAGCAGGAGGGCCTATGGGTCCAATGAGCAGTTCTTC. Encoded protein: CASRRAYGSNEQFF.

This chain joins TRBV5-1 and TRBJ1-1; 7 bases fit TRBD1. The germline V gene encodes CDR1 SGHRS and CDR2 YFSETQ. With 4 bases clipped from V and 4 bases from J, the junction kept 7 bases outside the gene matches. This CDR3 is 14 amino acids long. CDR3 sequence: CASSLRQGFTEAFF. CDR3 DNA sequence: TGCGCCAGCAGCCTCAGACAGGGATTCACTGAAGCTTTCTTT.

The rearrangement links TRBV5-1 to TRBJ2-3; the D is unclear. V lost 4 bases and J 3 bases, leaving 6 bases between the germline ends. The CDR3 contains 12 residues. Germline lookup yields CDR1 SGHRS and CDR2 YFSETQ. CDR3 coding DNA: TGCGCCAGCAGCCTAAAAACAGATACGCAGTATTTT. Translating it yields CASSLKTDTQYF.

The rearrangement links TRBV14 to TRBJ2-2; D may be TRBD1 (6 bases). The CDR3 totals 16 residues. The V end lost 4 bases, the J end lost 6 bases, and 18 bases lay between the germline ends. Germline CDR1 reads SGHDN; CDR2 reads FVKESK. The DNA of the CDR3 is TGTGCCAGCAGCCGAGGATCGACAGGTTCGGCCGGGGAGCTGTTTTTT. It is translated as CASSRGSTGSAGELFF.

The DNA for the CDR3 is TGTGCCAGCAGTTACTCACAGATTAGCTCCTACGAGCAGTACTTC. Its protein product is CASSYSQISSYEQYF. The chain recombines TRBV6-5 with TRBJ2-7; D gene unclear. The V end was cut by 0 bases, the J end by 0 bases, with 9 bases between. The CDR3 runs to 15 residues. The germline CDR1 and CDR2 sequences are MNHEY and SVGAGI.

The chain combines TRBV6-5 with TRBJ1-1; D unresolved. This CDR3 spans 14 amino acids. The ends were cut back, 5 bases at V and 3 bases at J, with 13 bases in the middle. The germline V gene has CDR1 MNHEY and CDR2 SVGAGI. CDR3: CASSIWGGDTEAFF. The CDR3 DNA reads as TGTGCCAGCAGTATATGGGGAGGAGACACTGAAGCTTTCTTT.

This clone was seen at least ten times. This chain uses TRBV7-3 with TRBJ2-2, with 8 bases that match TRBD2. This CDR3 is built from 16 residues. The trim removed 2 bases at V and 7 bases at J, leaving 9 bases unmatched. Germline V gives CDR1 SGHTA, CDR2 FQGTGA. CDR3 coding DNA: TGTGCCAGCAGCTTATTTTGGACTAGCTCTAGCGGGGAGCTGTTTTTT. Its protein is CASSLFWTSSSGELFF.

The table lists this clone with a few counts. This rearrangement joins TRBV15 to TRBJ1-2, with TRBD1 matching over 7 bases. CDR3 length equals 15 residues. With V trimmed by 0 bases and J by 14 bases, 15 bases remained unmatched. Germline loops: CDR1 LNHNV, CDR2 YYDKDF (reference sequence). In DNA form, the CDR3 reads TGTGCCACCAGCAGAGATAAACTAGAAGACAGGGTTAGAACCTTC. Translating it yields CATSRDKLEDRVRTF.

The chain links TRBV5-1 to TRBJ1-1, with D maybe TRBD1 (6 bases). Germline V CDR1 and CDR2: SGHRS, YFSETQ. V was shortened by 5 bases and J by 0 bases, with 14 bases between the two germline ends. The CDR3 has 15 amino acids. The CDR3 sequence: CASRKQGEVNTEAFF. CDR3 nucleotides: TGCGCCAGCAGAAAACAGGGTGAGGTGAACACTGAAGCTTTCTTT. Full variable domain (remainder filled in from reference TRBV5-1 and TRBJ1-1): KAGVTQTPRYLIKTRGQQVTLSCSPISGHRSVSWYQQTPGQGLQFLFEYFSETQRNKGNFPGRFSGRQFSNSRSEMNVSTLELGDSALYLCASRKQGEVNTEAFFGQGTRLTVV.

The chain couples TRBV29-1 to TRBJ1-5; perhaps TRBD1 as D (5 bases). The CDR3 totals 13 residues. Germline assignment: CDR1 SQVTM and CDR2 ANQGSEA. The V gene lost 6 bases and the J gene lost 0 bases, with 9 bases spanning the gap. The CDR3 DNA reads TGCAGCGTGGGGCATTATAGCAATCAGCCCCAGCATTTT. Protein product: CSVGHYSNQPQHF.

The chain recombines TRBV7-6 with TRBJ1-3; TRBD1 agrees at 8 bases. This CDR3 has 16 residues. The germline CDR1 and CDR2 sequences are SGHVS and FNYEAQ. Trimming cost V 0 bases and J 1 base; bases outside gene matches: 2. The CDR3 DNA sequence: TGTGCCAGCAGCTTAGCTGGACAGGGTTCTGGAAACACCATATATTTT. Translating it yields CASSLAGQGSGNTIYF.